One and the same sample provided the 11 T cell receptor beta chains below, sequenced in a study of T cells in Graves' hyperthyroidism and ophthalmopathy. RNA transcripts served as the template for amplifying TCR beta CDR3 regions. Using the HTBI primer set, a first-round RT-PCR was run on the TCR CDR3. Via MiXCR, TCRdb re-called the multiplex PCR reads, giving one row per CDR3 protein. Of about 180,000 distinct CDR3 sequences listed, around 15% are singletons. Sample: blood. The receptor source for this set is a woman in her fifties or sixties with Graves' hyperthyroidism.

In its sample, this clonotype was seen many times. The genes are TRBV6-2 or TRBV6-3 and TRBJ1-6, with 9 bases lining up with TRBD1. This CDR3 region has 15 residues. Unmatched junction bases numbered 8, after V lost 6 bases and J lost 8 bases. The V gene's germline CDR1 is MNHEY and CDR2 SVGEGT. The CDR3 here is CASRSLTGGHSPLHF. The CDR3 coding sequence is TGTGCCAGCAGAAGCCTGACAGGGGGACATTCACCCCTCCACTTT.

This clonotype showed up many times. The chain has TRBV11-3 and TRBJ2-3; D gene unclear. Germline V CDR1 and CDR2: SGHNT, YENEEA. Trimming left V 1 base short and J 2 bases short, with 4 bases between. This CDR3 contains 13 residues. CDR3 nucleotide sequence: TGTGCCAGCAGCTTAGGGGTCACAGATACGCAGTATTTT. Translated, it gives CASSLGVTDTQYF.

This clonotype was counted at least ten times. This chain connects TRBV11-2 to TRBJ1-1; D is uncertain. The CDR3 has 14 amino acids. Germline V gene data show CDR1 as SGHAT and CDR2 as FQNNGV. Trimming stripped 5 bases from V and 1 base from J, with 11 bases between. CDR3 loop: CASSPGTANTEAFF. The CDR3 nucleotides read TGTGCCAGCAGCCCCGGTACGGCGAACACTGAAGCTTTCTTT.

This clonotype was recorded at least ten times. The gene calls are TRBV28 and TRBJ1-6; D gene uncertain. V lost 2 bases to trimming and J lost 0 bases, with 5 bases between them. Germline V gene lookup returns CDR1 MDHEN and CDR2 SYDVKM. This CDR3 has 15 residues. The CDR3 coding sequence is TGTGCCAGCAGTTTACAAAGCTCCTATAATTCACCCCTCCACTTT. It encodes CASSLQSSYNSPLHF.

This sequence joins TRBV20-1 and TRBJ1-4; D unresolved. Germline V gene lookup returns CDR1 DFQATT and CDR2 SNEGSKA (reference sequence). V was clipped by 6 bases and J by 8 bases, with 16 bases between them. The CDR3 is 13 amino acids. The CDR3 DNA reads as TGCAGTGCGAGATTGGGTGTAGAAGAAAAACTGTTTTTT. It specifies CSARLGVEEKLFF.

This clonotype has a count of ten or more. The V and J genes are TRBV7-9 and TRBJ2-1; D gene ambiguous. The V gene lost 2 bases and the J gene lost 15 bases, with 11 bases spanning the gap. Germline V gene data show CDR1 as SEHNR and CDR2 as FQNEAQ (reference sequence). The CDR3 runs to 11 residues. CDR3 region: CASSLFEEWFF. Here the CDR3 DNA reads TGTGCCAGCAGCTTATTTGAGGAGTGGTTCTTC.

This clonotype occurred once. The chain combines TRBV30 with TRBJ1-1; a possible D gene is TRBD1 (6 bases). The CDR3 consists of 13 residues. Looked up from germline, CDR1 is GTSNPN and CDR2 is SVGIG (reference sequence). V was pared by 5 bases and J by 0 bases, with 10 bases between. Here the CDR3 DNA reads TGTGCCTGGTCCACAGGGATGAACACTGAAGCTTTCTTT. It codes for CAWSTGMNTEAFF.

This clonotype was seen ten or more times. This rearrangement joins TRBV19 to TRBJ2-5, with D possibly matching TRBD1 (6 bases). The CDR3 extends over 15 amino acids. Germline CDR1 reads LNHDA; CDR2 reads SQIVND (reference sequence). The V gene lost 5 bases and the J gene lost 5 bases, with 18 bases spanning the gap. Here the CDR3 DNA reads TGTGCCAGTAGTCCTTCAGACAGGTCTAGGGAGACCCAGTACTTC. Its translation is CASSPSDRSRETQYF.

This clonotype was counted at least ten times. This rearrangement joins TRBV20-1 to TRBJ1-1; D not resolved. Germline values: CDR1 DFQATT, CDR2 SNEGSKA (reference sequence). Trimming shortened V by 3 bases and J by 5 bases, and 16 bases separated the two germline ends. The length of the CDR3 is 14 residues. The CDR3 DNA reads TGCAGTGCTAGGTTTCAGGAGGGTTGGACTGAAGCTTTCTTT. Its translation: CSARFQEGWTEAFF.

This clonotype was detected many times. The V call is TRBV18, the J call TRBJ1-5; D perhaps matches TRBD1 (6 bases). CDR3 length: 15 residues. V dropped 5 bases and J dropped 6 bases, with 17 bases sitting between them. Per germline, CDR1 KGHSH and CDR2 LQKENI. The CDR3 is CASSTKGVRGQPQHF. CDR3 nucleotides: TGTGCCAGCTCAACCAAGGGGGTGCGCGGTCAGCCCCAGCATTTT.

This clonotype occurred many times. The gene calls are TRBV7-9 and TRBJ2-7, with D possibly matching TRBD1 (5 bases). The germline CDR1 and CDR2 sequences are SEHNR and FQNEAQ (reference sequence). This CDR3 is built from 16 residues. V was clipped by 3 bases and J by 2 bases, with 17 bases between them. This CDR3 is CASSLGGAGSAYEQYF. The CDR3 DNA follows: TGTGCCAGCAGCTTGGGTGGGGCAGGGTCGGCCTACGAGCAGTACTTC. The variable domain in full, completed from reference TRBV7-9 and TRBJ2-7, reads DTGVSQNPRHKITKRGQNVTFRCDPISEHNRLYWYRQTLGQGPEFLTYFQNEAQLEKSRLLSDRFSAERPKGSFSTLEIQRTEQGDSAMYLCASSLGGAGSAYEQYFGPGTRLTVT.